A single sample is the source of the 10 T cell receptor beta chains below, sequenced in a study of blood T cell repertoires in COVID-19. Produced via immunoSEQ multiplex PCR; TCRdb's table is partial and in-frame only. The data show 100,000 to 120,000 clones, approximately 82% seen once. The specimen sequenced was peripheral blood. The receptors stem from a woman of 80 years or more with acute or convalescent COVID-19.

This chain uses TRBV7-9 with TRBJ2-5; a weak D match, TRBD2 (6 bases). This CDR3 contains 14 residues. The V gene lost 1 base and the J gene lost 7 bases, with 13 bases spanning the gap. CDR1 is SEHNR, CDR2 FQNEAQ, per germline (reference sequence). The CDR3 DNA reads TGTGCCAGCAGCTTAGTGCGGGAACTGGGGACCCAGTACTTC. Translating it yields CASSLVRELGTQYF. Full variable domain (rest looked up from reference TRBV7-9 and TRBJ2-5): DTGVSQNPRHKITKRGQNVTFRCDPISEHNRLYWYRQTLGQGPEFLTYFQNEAQLEKSRLLSDRFSAERPKGSFSTLEIQRTEQGDSAMYLCASSLVRELGTQYFGPGTRLLVL.

This clone was detected once. Other DNA sequences from this sample encode an identical CDR3 as well. The J gene is TRBJ1-1, the V gene TRBV19; D is possibly TRBD1 (5 bases). Germline CDR1 and CDR2: LNHDA and SQIVND (reference sequence). Deletions cut 3 bases from V and 4 bases from J, with 9 bases between. The CDR3 consists of 13 residues. The CDR3 coding sequence is TGTGCCAGTAGTATCGGGGGAGCCACTGAAGCTTTCTTT. Protein sequence: CASSIGGATEAFF.

This chain joins TRBV6-1 and TRBJ2-2, with 13 bases that match TRBD2. Losses at the gene ends were 2 bases for V and 9 bases for J; bases not matched to a gene: 3. This CDR3 spans 15 amino acids. Germline lookup yields CDR1 MNHNS and CDR2 SASEGT. CDR3: CASSERTSGGRELFF. CDR3 nucleotides: TGTGCCAGCAGTGAACGGACTAGCGGGGGTAGGGAGCTGTTTTTT.

The V and J genes are TRBV2 and TRBJ2-7; 8 positions match TRBD2. V dropped 4 bases and J dropped 3; count of bases not matched to a gene: 8. From germline, CDR1 is SNHLY and CDR2 FYNNEI. The CDR3 loop spans 15 amino acids. CDR3 nucleotides: TGTGCCAGCAGTGTAAGGCGGGGGGTAGGCTACGAGCAGTACTTC. Its translation is CASSVRRGVGYEQYF.

The chain joins TRBV3-1 (or the pseudogene TRBV3-2) to TRBJ2-1; the D is unclear. V lost 1 base and J 4 bases, leaving 11 bases between the germline ends. CDR1 and CDR2 from the germline V gene are LGHDT and YNNKEL (reference sequence). CDR3 length equals 15 residues. The DNA of the CDR3 is TGTGCCAGCAGCCAAGGTCCGGGTGCGTACAATGAGCAGTTCTTC. Amino acid sequence: CASSQGPGAYNEQFF.

As for this clone: At one end the junction does not follow the germline gene, possibly because of a read error. The rearrangement uses TRBV7-7 and TRBJ2-1, with 9 bases aligning to TRBD2. The length of the CDR3 is 15 residues. Germline loops: CDR1 SSHAT, CDR2 FNYEAQ (reference sequence). CDR3: CASSLDRGGASEQFF. In DNA, the CDR3 is TGTGCTAGCAGCTTAGATCGCGGGGGGGCAAGTGAGCAGTTCTTC.

The chain employs TRBV7-2 and TRBJ1-5; TRBD1 matches 7 bases. V dropped 5 bases and J dropped 4; count of bases not matched to a gene: 8. Germline V lookup: CDR1 SGHTA, CDR2 FQGNSA. The CDR3 sequence is 15 residues long. CDR3 residues: CASSPGTQGNQPQHF. The CDR3 coding sequence is TGTGCCAGCAGCCCCGGGACACAGGGGAATCAGCCCCAGCATTTT.

This clone has just a few counts. The chain employs TRBV5-1 and TRBJ2-1; 10 bases are shared with TRBD1. The CDR3 runs 16 residues. CDR1 is SGHRS and CDR2 is YFSETQ in the germline V gene. V was pared by 4 bases and J by 2 bases, with 6 bases of the junction left unmatched. The CDR3 is CASSHRQGAPYNEQFF. In nucleotides, the CDR3 is TGCGCCAGCAGCCATAGACAGGGGGCGCCCTACAATGAGCAGTTCTTC.

J is TRBJ2-1 and V is TRBV11-2; TRBD1 might be the D (5 bases). Per germline, CDR1 SGHAT and CDR2 FQNNGV. Between the trimmed V and J ends, which lost 2 bases and 0 bases, there was a span of 11 bases. The length of the CDR3 is 16 residues. The CDR3, as DNA: TGTGCCAGCAGCTTAAGGGGCGGATCCTCCTACAATGAGCAGTTCTTC. This translates into CASSLRGGSSYNEQFF.

This chain links TRBV5-1 with TRBJ2-7; no firm D call. The germline V and J ends were trimmed by 2 bases and 5 bases, with 8 bases remaining between them. This CDR3 region has 12 residues. CDR1 and CDR2 from the germline V gene are SGHRS and YFSETQ. The CDR3 coding sequence is TGCGCCAGCAGCTTATCCCGCGACGAGCAGTACTTC. Its translation: CASSLSRDEQYF. The complete variable domain, with remaining parts taken from reference TRBV5-1 and TRBJ2-7, reads KAGVTQTPRYLIKTRGQQVTLSCSPISGHRSVSWYQQTPGQGLQFLFEYFSETQRNKGNFPGRFSGRQFSNSRSEMNVSTLELGDSALYLCASSLSRDEQYFGPGTRLTVT.